This is a list of T cell receptor beta chains from one sample in a study of blood T cell repertoires in COVID-19. TCRdb keeps only in-frame clones here, not all; method: immunoSEQ multiplex PCR. The sample has approximately 250,000 clones, approximately 80% seen once. Sample: peripheral blood. All receptors derive from a man aged 40-55 years who had recovered from COVID-19. Each CDR3 is given with its conserved first and last residue. Fields, in order: J gene, V gene, CDR3 protein.

TRBJ1-1 | TRBV15 | CATSRGGVGTEAFF
TRBJ1-1 | TRBV14 | CASSQVPRGSTEAFF
TRBJ2-7 | TRBV27 | CASSSLTSGGPHEQYF
TRBJ1-4 | TRBV6-1 | CASRNNRANEKLFF
TRBJ2-1 | TRBV7-8 | CASSFRLAGVDYNEQFF
TRBJ2-1 | TRBV11-2 | CASSLGIERSYNEQFF
TRBJ1-5 | TRBV12-3/TRBV12-4 | CASSPPNTGAQHF
TRBJ2-1 | TRBV5-1 | CASSIGTPNNEQFF
TRBJ2-3 | TRBV2 | CASSVYTDTQYF
TRBJ2-7 | TRBV5-1 | CASSGTGLAGGYYEQYF
TRBJ1-2 | TRBV5-1 | CASSLGGTAANYGYTF
TRBJ2-2 | TRBV15 | CATSIRLAGVNTGELFF
TRBJ2-1 | TRBV11-3 | CASTIRGGSYNEQFF
TRBJ1-1 | TRBV19 | CASSIGMVRGGSRWNTEAFF
TRBJ2-7 | TRBV3-1/TRBV3-2 | CASSPGGPQYF
TRBJ2-2 | TRBV30 | CAWSPPRQYTGELFF
TRBJ1-6 | TRBV9 | CASSRGSSNNSPLHF
TRBJ2-5 | TRBV5-4 | CASSFGGRSSGETQYF
TRBJ1-1 | TRBV3-1/TRBV3-2 | CASSQPTGNTEAFF
TRBJ2-7 | TRBV2 | CASSRGYEQYF
TRBJ2-3 | TRBV21-1 | CASSTQRTSGRDTQYF
TRBJ2-3 | TRBV7-2 | CASSLDGLVSGGTDTQYF
TRBJ2-2 | TRBV7-6 | CASSLNQRAPGELFF
TRBJ2-3 | TRBV29-1 | CSVQGGTDTQYF
TRBJ1-2 | TRBV18 | CASSPTGGVYGYTF
TRBJ2-3 | TRBV14 | CASSPTGGATDTQYF
TRBJ2-5 | TRBV5-5 | CASSFSGFGQETQYF
TRBJ1-3 | TRBV9 | CASSVAAGEGNTIYF
TRBJ1-1 | TRBV20-1 | CSASSTGGLNTEAFF
TRBJ2-7 | TRBV30 | CACQGTHGQGALNYEQYF
TRBJ1-1 | TRBV30 | CAILRVTTEAFF
TRBJ1-6 | TRBV2 | CASSENRESPLHF
TRBJ1-1 | TRBV21-1 | CASSLRDRELNTEAFF
TRBJ1-2 | TRBV4-1 | CASSPRDSPNYGYTF
TRBJ1-1 | TRBV3-1/TRBV3-2 | CASSPWDRSNTEAFF
TRBJ1-2 | TRBV5-6 | CASSLAFADGYTF
TRBJ1-6 | TRBV25-1 | CASSEDRGLNSPLHF
TRBJ2-7 | TRBV11-3 | CASSFHSGGSYEQYF
TRBJ2-3 | TRBV25-1 | CASSEYIDTQYF
TRBJ1-1 | TRBV6-1 | CASSENRDTEAFF
TRBJ1-4 | TRBV30 | CAWSVNEKLFF
TRBJ2-3 | TRBV9 | CASANRVLDTQYF
TRBJ2-7 | TRBV27 | CASSKSGTSGPYEQYF
TRBJ1-1 | TRBV10-2 | CASRATGRDTEAFF
TRBJ2-2 | TRBV5-4 | CASSLADGRNTGELFF
TRBJ2-7 | TRBV30 | CALKETGSYEQYF
TRBJ2-7 | TRBV3-1/TRBV3-2 | CASSQPKDRATEQYF
TRBJ1-6 | TRBV5-4 | CASSTGSSYNSPLHF
TRBJ1-2 | TRBV6-1 | CASSGGDRVIPLGYGYTF
TRBJ1-1 | TRBV6-6 | CASSKRTWTNTEAFF
TRBJ2-3 | TRBV7-2 | CASSLVSSGGSTDTQYF
TRBJ2-5 | TRBV19 | CASSTRDSKETQYF
TRBJ2-3 | TRBV4-1 | CASSLTSGGADTQYF
TRBJ1-2 | TRBV29-1 | CSVGPGQGARWDYGYTF
TRBJ1-2 | TRBV27 | CASSPKPPDRTLWGYTF